The 18 T cell receptor beta chains below all came from one sample that was sequenced in a study of T cell responses to AZD1222 COVID-19 vaccine. Clones were sequenced by immunoSEQ multiplex PCR, and TCRdb holds only the in-frame ones, with some missing. The table lists 110,000 or so clones, 70% to 90% of them singletons. This specimen was peripheral blood, taken on day 0 of AZD1222 vaccination. These receptor sequences come from an adult in good health.

This rearrangement joins TRBV19 to TRBJ1-2, with D unclear. Germline V gene data show CDR1 as LNHDA and CDR2 as SQIVND (reference sequence). The CDR3 is made up of 11 amino acids. Trimming pared 0 bases from V and 8 bases from J, leaving 4 bases between. The CDR3 DNA is TGTGCCAGTAGTATAGATCACGGCTACACCTTC. Encoded protein: CASSIDHGYTF.

V and J are TRBV12-3 or TRBV12-4 and TRBJ1-1; TRBD1 matches at 7 bases. V dropped 6 bases and J dropped 4; count of bases not matched to a gene: 5. The CDR3 sequence is 13 residues long. The CDR3 reads CASRQGWGTEAFF. The CDR3 coding sequence is TGTGCCAGCAGACAGGGGTGGGGCACTGAAGCTTTCTTT.

This clone was seen a few times. The chain has TRBV11-3 and TRBJ2-5; possibly TRBD1 or TRBD2 for D (5 bases each). Trimming removed 0 bases at V and 5 bases at J, with 10 bases between. This CDR3 region has 14 residues. Per the germline V gene, CDR1 is SGHNT and CDR2 is YENEEA. CDR3 bases: TGTGCCAGCAGCTTAGATGGGGGTTCGGAGACCCAGTACTTC. It translates to CASSLDGGSETQYF.

The genes are TRBV3-1 (or the pseudogene TRBV3-2) and TRBJ1-1; TRBD1 aligns across 7 bases. V dropped 4 bases and J dropped 1; count of bases not matched to a gene: 9. Germline CDR1 is LGHDT and CDR2 is YNNKEL (reference sequence). The CDR3 totals 16 residues. CDR3 nucleotide sequence: TGTGCCAGCAGCCTGATGACAGGGTCGGGGAACACTGAAGCTTTCTTT. This translates into CASSLMTGSGNTEAFF.

The chain joins TRBV24-1 to TRBJ1-5; TRBD1 might be the D (6 bases). CDR3 length: 14 residues. From germline, CDR1 is KGHDR and CDR2 SFDVKD. The V and J ends lost 5 bases and 11 bases respectively, with 18 bases between them. This CDR3 is CATSAVDSPTAQHF. CDR3 DNA: TGTGCCACCAGTGCAGTGGACAGCCCTACAGCCCAGCATTTT.

V gene TRBV27 combines with J gene TRBJ2-7; maybe TRBD2 (7 bases). CDR3 length: 14 residues. Trimming removed 5 bases at V and 5 bases at J, with 16 bases between. Germline V CDR1 and CDR2: MNHEY, SMNVEV (reference sequence). The CDR3 reads CASSPFRGGHEQYF. The CDR3 coding sequence is TGTGCCAGCAGTCCTTTTAGGGGGGGTCACGAGCAGTACTTC.

The chain is built from TRBV11-3 and TRBJ1-5, with D perhaps TRBD1 (6 bases). CDR1 is SGHNT, CDR2 YENEEA, per germline. V was trimmed by 0 bases and J by 5 bases, leaving 14 bases between them. This CDR3 is built from 16 residues. CDR3 residues: CASSLDQGGVDQPQHF. As DNA, the CDR3 is TGTGCCAGCAGCTTAGATCAAGGGGGTGTGGATCAGCCCCAGCATTTT.

The CDR3 spells CASNHPLRGEFF. CDR3 in DNA: TGTGCCAGCAACCACCCCTTGAGGGGGGAGTTCTTC. The chain links TRBV6-5 to TRBJ2-1; possibly TRBD1 or TRBD2 for D (6 bases each). The germline V gene has CDR1 MNHEY and CDR2 SVGAGI. The CDR3 contains 12 residues. The germline V and J ends were trimmed by 7 bases and 14 bases, with 18 bases remaining between them.

This chain connects TRBV4-2 to TRBJ2-7, with 8 nucleotides matching TRBD2. This CDR3 is 17 amino acids long. V was pared by 0 bases and J by 0 bases, with 7 bases of the junction left unmatched. Germline V gives CDR1 LGHNA, CDR2 YNFKEQ. CDR3 DNA: TGTGCCAGCAGCCAAGATAATAGCGGGATCTTCTCCTACGAGCAGTACTTC. Encoded protein: CASSQDNSGIFSYEQYF.

This clone was detected only a few times. The chain is built from TRBV6-4 and TRBJ2-1; D tentatively fits TRBD1 or TRBD2 (5 bases each). This CDR3 is built from 14 residues. V lost 0 bases and J 10 bases, leaving 13 bases between the germline ends. Germline V lookup: CDR1 MRHNA, CDR2 SNTAGT. CDR3 region: CASSDSERGEEQFF. CDR3 nucleotides: TGTGCCAGCAGTGACTCGGAGAGAGGGGAGGAGCAGTTCTTC.

CDR3 bases: TGTGCCAGCAGTTGGAGCAGAGCCGGAAACACCATATATTTT. Protein: CASSWSRAGNTIYF. The chain carries TRBV6-5 and TRBJ1-3; D is ambiguous. V dropped 4 bases and J dropped 4 bases, with 11 bases sitting between them. Germline V gene sequence: CDR1 MNHEY, CDR2 SVGAGI. This CDR3 has 14 residues.

The V call is TRBV6-5, the J call TRBJ1-1; no firm D call. There are 15 residues in the CDR3. Trimming left V 7 bases short and J 6 bases short, with 21 bases between. Germline CDR1 MNHEY, CDR2 SVGAGI. CDR3 loop: CASIELNSLKPEAFF. For the CDR3, the DNA is TGTGCCAGCATAGAACTAAACAGCTTGAAGCCTGAAGCTTTCTTT.

This clone was counted between two and nine times. The V call is TRBV2, the J call TRBJ2-2; D perhaps matches TRBD1 (6 bases). Per the germline V gene, CDR1 is SNHLY and CDR2 is FYNNEI. The CDR3 consists of 15 residues. The V and J ends lost 6 bases and 3 bases respectively, with 14 bases between them. CDR3 bases: TGTGCCAGCAGGGGGGACACGGGTTACACCGGGGAGCTGTTTTTT. Protein sequence: CASRGDTGYTGELFF.

The chain links TRBV24-1 to TRBJ2-5, with D tentatively TRBD2 (7 bases). The germline V gene encodes CDR1 KGHDR and CDR2 SFDVKD. The CDR3 contains 16 residues. V was clipped by 0 bases and J by 5 bases, with 15 bases between them. The CDR3 sequence is CATSDLRFGGHETQYF. The CDR3 nucleotides are TGTGCCACCAGTGATTTGCGGTTCGGGGGGCACGAGACCCAGTACTTC.

The chain couples TRBV7-9 to TRBJ2-7; perhaps TRBD1 as D (6 bases). In germline, CDR1 is SEHNR, CDR2 FQNEAQ (reference sequence). V was clipped by 4 bases and J by 5 bases, with 9 bases between them. This CDR3 spans 12 amino acids. This CDR3 is CASSWGQDEQYF. As DNA, the CDR3 is TGTGCCAGCAGCTGGGGGCAGGACGAGCAGTACTTC.

The rearrangement joins TRBV14 to TRBJ2-5; D uncertain. Per germline, CDR1 SGHDN and CDR2 FVKESK. The CDR3 loop spans 13 amino acids. The V end lost 1 base, the J end lost 1 base, and 4 bases lay between the germline ends. CDR3 in DNA: TGTGCCAGCAGCCAAGGGATCCAAGAGACCCAGTACTTC. This gives the protein CASSQGIQETQYF.

CDR3 sequence: CASSVARGAGNTIYF. The CDR3 region has the DNA TGTGCCAGCAGCGTAGCTCGGGGGGCTGGAAACACCATATATTTT. This rearrangement joins TRBV9 to TRBJ1-3; maybe TRBD1 (5 bases). The CDR3 length is 15 residues. Germline V gives CDR1 SGDLS, CDR2 YYNGEE. Between the trimmed V and J ends, which lost 0 bases and 2 bases, there was a span of 9 bases.

V usage is TRBV27 and J usage is TRBJ1-1; 12 nucleotides line up with TRBD1. The V and J ends lost 6 bases and 4 bases, in that order; junction bases with no gene match: 3. The germline gives CDR1 MNHEY, CDR2 SMNVEV (reference sequence). The CDR3 is 14 amino acids. CDR3 loop: CASSGTGGFTEAFF. The CDR3 coding sequence is TGTGCCAGCAGCGGGACAGGGGGCTTCACTGAAGCTTTCTTT.